Shown below are 9 T cell receptor beta chains from a single sample sequenced in a study of molecular identifiers for immune sequencing clone quantification. In TCRdb, the PCR reads were re-called with MiXCR into one record per CDR3 protein. The sample includes under 650,000 distinct CDR3 sequences, 15% to 20% seen only once; the top ten take approximately 0.9%. Sequences were obtained from naive CD8+ T cells from blood, with Jurkat cell RNA spiked in. Subset noted: FACS-sorted CD8+CD4-CCR7+CD45RA+ naive T cells. These receptors originate from a human donor in good health. Some libraries in this study had Jurkat cell RNA spiked in.

This clonotype was recorded at least ten times. The chain couples TRBV5-3 to TRBJ1-1, with no clear D. TRBV5-3 is filed as an ORF, its function uncertain. Trimming left V 1 base short and J 1 base short, with 5 bases between. There are 13 residues in the CDR3. The CDR3 DNA reads as TGTGCCAGAAGCTTGCGAAAGAACACTGAAGCTTTCTTT. Translation: CARSLRKNTEAFF.

This clonotype was counted many times. The J gene is TRBJ1-1, the V gene TRBV5-1; 9 nucleotides match TRBD1. The CDR3 runs to 18 residues. V trimming: 0 bases; J trimming: 1 base; junction bases outside the gene matches: 10. Germline V gene lookup returns CDR1 SGHRS and CDR2 YFSETQ. The CDR3 here is CASSLAHRGLISNTEAFF. The CDR3 coding sequence is TGCGCCAGCAGCTTGGCCCACAGGGGGCTTATCTCGAACACTGAAGCTTTCTTT.

Worth noting for this clonotype: With a much larger clone just one base away, this may be a read error. The chain couples TRBV24-1 to TRBJ2-1; D gene ambiguous. V lost 1 base, J lost 5 bases, and 8 bases lay in between. The germline gives CDR1 KGHDR, CDR2 SFDVKD. There are 14 residues in the CDR3. CDR3 nucleotides: TGTGCCACCAGTGATTTAGAGTCTGACAATGAGCAGTTCTTC. It yields the protein CATSDLESDNEQFF.

This clonotype was detected many times. The chain recombines TRBV6-5 with TRBJ2-2; D call uncertain. Trimming took 0 bases from V and 6 from J, leaving 5 bases between them. Germline CDR1 MNHEY, CDR2 SVGAGI. The CDR3 runs to 13 residues. The CDR3 DNA reads as TGTGCCAGCAGTTACTCGAGAGCCGGGGAGCTGTTTTTT. Amino acids: CASSYSRAGELFF.

Many counts were recorded for this clonotype. The V call is TRBV30, the J call TRBJ2-1; TRBD2 aligns across 7 bases. The length of the CDR3 is 17 residues. The germline V gene encodes CDR1 GTSNPN and CDR2 SVGIG (reference sequence). Trimming removed 1 base from V and 0 bases from J; junction bases left unmatched: 9. The CDR3 coding sequence is TGTGCCTGGAGTGCCACTCGGGACTACCACTCCTACAATGAGCAGTTCTTC. This sequence encodes CAWSATRDYHSYNEQFF.

This clonotype has just a few counts. The chain joins TRBV7-9 to TRBJ2-5; D is possibly TRBD1 (5 bases). The CDR3 totals 17 residues. Trimming removed 3 bases at V and 2 bases at J, with 19 bases between. CDR1 SEHNR and CDR2 FQNEAQ come from the germline V gene (reference sequence). CDR3: CASSFSRLGQLQETQYF. In DNA, the CDR3 is TGTGCCAGCAGCTTTTCCCGGTTAGGACAACTACAAGAGACCCAGTACTTC.

A few counts support this clonotype. V usage is TRBV24-1 and J usage is TRBJ2-1, with D possibly TRBD2 on 5 matching bases. Germline CDR1 is KGHDR and CDR2 is SFDVKD. The CDR3 is 16 amino acids. Trimming cost V 4 bases and J 7 bases, with 19 bases left between them. CDR3 nucleotide sequence: TGTGCCACCAGTGACCTAAGCGGTCTCGCCGGGAATGAGCAGTTCTTC. Its translation: CATSDLSGLAGNEQFF.

Only a few counts were recorded for this clonotype. The chain recombines TRBV4-3 with TRBJ1-4; 8 bases line up with TRBD1. Trimming took 4 bases from V and 8 from J; bases not matched to a gene: 9. Germline CDR1 and CDR2: LGHNA and YSLEER. CDR3 length equals 15 residues. CDR3 bases: TGCGCCAGCAGCCTCGTGGACAGGGTAGGAGAAAAACTGTTTTTT. Translating it yields CASSLVDRVGEKLFF.

This clonotype was counted only a few times. V is TRBV20-1 and J is TRBJ1-4, with D unresolved. Looked up from germline, CDR1 is DFQATT and CDR2 is SNEGSKA (reference sequence). This CDR3 contains 13 residues. Deletions cut 0 bases from V and 8 bases from J, with 10 bases between. The CDR3 nucleotides read TGCAGTGCTAGAGAGAGGTTGAACGAAAAACTGTTTTTT. Translated, it gives CSARERLNEKLFF.